The clone carrying this T cell receptor (beta chain) was picked up many times. Antigen specificity is unknown. The sample belongs to a study of T cells after yellow fever vaccination. Whole-study context: SMART-Seq v4 Ultra Low Input prepared libraries from low-cell fractions.

The study's findings and limits: Subsequent to the booster, the majority of primary-vaccination clones reappeared (roughly 97% CD4, 85% to 90% CD8). Sorted repertoires could include abundant contaminating clonotypes from bulk cells.

MiXCR, applied by TCRdb to the 5' RACE reads, yields one record per CDR3 protein. The table has approximately 140,000 distinct CDR3 sequences, approximately 7.7% seen once. V gave up 3 bases and J gave up 3 bases, with 14 bases separating them. The CDR3 is 15 residues long. The source material was CD4+ T cells sorted from PBMCs, sampled 5 days after the yellow fever booster vaccination. This chain joins TRBV12-3 or TRBV12-4 and TRBJ1-1, with D uncertain. The TCR sequence derives from a man younger than 45 who received the YFV17D yellow fever vaccine. The CDR3 sequence: CASSFGPGGDTEAFF. The DNA of the CDR3 is TGTGCCAGCAGTTTTGGGCCCGGCGGGGACACTGAAGCTTTCTTT.